This T cell receptor (beta chain) is from a study of PD-L1 blockade in urothelial cancer. Study details: Between 0 and 3 prior chemotherapy regimens had been given to patients.

The protocol was immunoSEQ multiplex PCR, while the TCRdb copy is restricted to in-frame clones and leaves out a portion. Of more than 95,000 clones in the sample, roughly 82% were seen once. Germline V lookup: CDR1 KGHSH, CDR2 LQKENI. V gave up 6 bases and J gave up 4 bases, with 9 bases separating them. The CDR3 loop spans 12 amino acids. Time point meaning: peripheral blood 6 weeks after treatment start. Overall study results and limits: Durable-benefit cases showed more tumor-associated blood clone expansion at 3 weeks.

Regarding this clone: The antigen is not known.

This clonotype was obtained from a man aged 45-65 years with urothelial cancer. This sequence joins TRBV18 and TRBJ1-1; D gene uncertain. Sequences were derived from PBMCs, sampled around atezolizumab (anti-PD-L1) treatment. The CDR3 loop is CASSAGSTEAFF. The CDR3 region has the DNA TGTGCCAGCTCCGCGGGGAGCACTGAAGCTTTCTTT.